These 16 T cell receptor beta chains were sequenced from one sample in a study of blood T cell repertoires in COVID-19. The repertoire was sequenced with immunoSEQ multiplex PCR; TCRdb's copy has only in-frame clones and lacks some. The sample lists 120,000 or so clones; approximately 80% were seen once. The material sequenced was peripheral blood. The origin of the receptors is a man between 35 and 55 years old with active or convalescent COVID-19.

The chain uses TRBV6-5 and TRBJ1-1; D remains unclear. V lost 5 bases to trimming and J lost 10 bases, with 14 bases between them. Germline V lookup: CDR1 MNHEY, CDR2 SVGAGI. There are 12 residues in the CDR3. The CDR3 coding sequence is TGTGCCAGCAGTAGTTTGGGCTTGCTAGCTTTCTTT. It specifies CASSSLGLLAFF.

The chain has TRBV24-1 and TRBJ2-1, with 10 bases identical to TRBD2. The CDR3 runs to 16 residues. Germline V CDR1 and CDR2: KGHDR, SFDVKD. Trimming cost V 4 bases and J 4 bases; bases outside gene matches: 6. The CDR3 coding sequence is TGTGCCACCAGTGAAATAGGGACTAGCGAGTACAATGAGCAGTTCTTC. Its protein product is CATSEIGTSEYNEQFF.

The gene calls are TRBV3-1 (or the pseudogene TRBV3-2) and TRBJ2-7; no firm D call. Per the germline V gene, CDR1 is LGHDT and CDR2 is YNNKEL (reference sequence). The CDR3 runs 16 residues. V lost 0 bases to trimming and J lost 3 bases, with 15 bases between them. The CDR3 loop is CASSQELRSLFYEQYF. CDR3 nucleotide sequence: TGTGCCAGCAGCCAAGAGCTAAGGAGCCTCTTCTACGAGCAGTACTTC.

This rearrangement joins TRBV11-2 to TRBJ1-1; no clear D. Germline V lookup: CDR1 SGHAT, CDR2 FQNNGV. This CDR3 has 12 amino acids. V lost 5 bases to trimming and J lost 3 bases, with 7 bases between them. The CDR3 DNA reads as TGTGCCAGCAGCCCACAGTACACTGAAGCTTTCTTT. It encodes CASSPQYTEAFF.

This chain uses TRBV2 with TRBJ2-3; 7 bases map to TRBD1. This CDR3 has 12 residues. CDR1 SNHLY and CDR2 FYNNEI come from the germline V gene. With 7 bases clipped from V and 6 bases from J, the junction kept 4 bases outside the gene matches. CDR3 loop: CASKGARDTQYF. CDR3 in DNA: TGTGCCAGCAAGGGGGCCAGGGATACGCAGTATTTT.

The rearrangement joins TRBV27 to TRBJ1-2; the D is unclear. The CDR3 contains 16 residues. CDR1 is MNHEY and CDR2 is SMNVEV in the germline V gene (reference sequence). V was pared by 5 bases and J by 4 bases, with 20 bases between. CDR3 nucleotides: TGTGCCAGCAGTCCGGCCTCAGGTCGCCGTTCCTATGGCTACACCTTC. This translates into CASSPASGRRSYGYTF.

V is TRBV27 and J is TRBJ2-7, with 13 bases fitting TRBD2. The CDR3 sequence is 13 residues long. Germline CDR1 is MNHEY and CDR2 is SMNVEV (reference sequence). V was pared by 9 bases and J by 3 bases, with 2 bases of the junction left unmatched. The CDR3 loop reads CASGLAGVYEQYF. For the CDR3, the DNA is TGTGCCAGTGGACTAGCGGGGGTCTACGAGCAGTACTTC.

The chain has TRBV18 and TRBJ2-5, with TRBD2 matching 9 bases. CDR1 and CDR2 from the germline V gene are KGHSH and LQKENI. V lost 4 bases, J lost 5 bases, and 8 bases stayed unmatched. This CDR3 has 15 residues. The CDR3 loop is CASSHGTSLGETQYF. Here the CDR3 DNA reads TGTGCCAGCTCACACGGGACTAGCTTGGGGGAGACCCAGTACTTC.

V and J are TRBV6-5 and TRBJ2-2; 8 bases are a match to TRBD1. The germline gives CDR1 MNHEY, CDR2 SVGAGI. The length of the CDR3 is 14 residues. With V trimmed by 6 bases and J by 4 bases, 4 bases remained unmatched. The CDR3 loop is CASSATGVTGELFF. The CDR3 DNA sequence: TGTGCCAGCAGCGCGACAGGGGTCACCGGGGAGCTGTTTTTT.

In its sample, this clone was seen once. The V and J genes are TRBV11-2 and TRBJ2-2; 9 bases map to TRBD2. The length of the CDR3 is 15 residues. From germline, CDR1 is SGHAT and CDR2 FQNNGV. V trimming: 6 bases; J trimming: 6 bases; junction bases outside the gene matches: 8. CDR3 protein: CASSTIAGAAGELFF. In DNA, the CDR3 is TGTGCCAGCAGTACAATAGCGGGAGCGGCCGGGGAGCTGTTTTTT.

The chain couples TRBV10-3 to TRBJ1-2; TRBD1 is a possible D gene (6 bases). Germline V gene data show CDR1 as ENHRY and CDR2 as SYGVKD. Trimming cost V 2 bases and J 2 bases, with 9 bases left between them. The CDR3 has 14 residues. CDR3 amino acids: CAISERGGNYGYTF. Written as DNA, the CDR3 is TGTGCCATCAGTGAGAGGGGGGGGAACTATGGCTACACCTTC.

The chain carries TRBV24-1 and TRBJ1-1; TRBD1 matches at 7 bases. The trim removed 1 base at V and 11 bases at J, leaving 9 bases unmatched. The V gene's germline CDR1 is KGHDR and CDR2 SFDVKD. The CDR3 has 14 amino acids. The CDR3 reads CATSDFLLTGMAFF. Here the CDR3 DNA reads TGTGCCACCAGTGATTTCCTCCTGACAGGGATGGCTTTCTTT.

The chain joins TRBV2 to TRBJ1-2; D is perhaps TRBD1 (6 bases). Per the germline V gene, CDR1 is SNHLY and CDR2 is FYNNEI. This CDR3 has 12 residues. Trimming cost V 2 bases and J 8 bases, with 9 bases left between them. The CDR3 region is CASSERGHGYTF. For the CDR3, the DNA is TGTGCCAGCAGTGAACGGGGACACGGCTACACCTTC.

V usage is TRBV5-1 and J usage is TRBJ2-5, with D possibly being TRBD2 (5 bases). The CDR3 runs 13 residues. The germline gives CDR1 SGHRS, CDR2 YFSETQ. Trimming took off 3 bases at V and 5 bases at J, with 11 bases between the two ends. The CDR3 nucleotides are TGCGCCAGCAGCTCGGGGATGGTGGAGACCCAGTACTTC. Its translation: CASSSGMVETQYF.

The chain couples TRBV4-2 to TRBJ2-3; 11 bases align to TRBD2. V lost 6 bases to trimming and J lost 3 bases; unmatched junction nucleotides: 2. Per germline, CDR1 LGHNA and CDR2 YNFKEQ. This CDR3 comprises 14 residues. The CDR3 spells CASRTSGDTDTQYF. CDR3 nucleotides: TGTGCCAGCAGGACTAGCGGGGATACAGATACGCAGTATTTT.

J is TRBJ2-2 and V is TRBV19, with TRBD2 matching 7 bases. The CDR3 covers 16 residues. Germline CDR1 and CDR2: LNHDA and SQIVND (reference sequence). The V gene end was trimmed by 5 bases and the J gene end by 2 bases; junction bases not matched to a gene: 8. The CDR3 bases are TGTGCCAGTAGTTGGAGGGCGGGGGTTAACACCGGGGAGCTGTTTTTT. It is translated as CASSWRAGVNTGELFF.